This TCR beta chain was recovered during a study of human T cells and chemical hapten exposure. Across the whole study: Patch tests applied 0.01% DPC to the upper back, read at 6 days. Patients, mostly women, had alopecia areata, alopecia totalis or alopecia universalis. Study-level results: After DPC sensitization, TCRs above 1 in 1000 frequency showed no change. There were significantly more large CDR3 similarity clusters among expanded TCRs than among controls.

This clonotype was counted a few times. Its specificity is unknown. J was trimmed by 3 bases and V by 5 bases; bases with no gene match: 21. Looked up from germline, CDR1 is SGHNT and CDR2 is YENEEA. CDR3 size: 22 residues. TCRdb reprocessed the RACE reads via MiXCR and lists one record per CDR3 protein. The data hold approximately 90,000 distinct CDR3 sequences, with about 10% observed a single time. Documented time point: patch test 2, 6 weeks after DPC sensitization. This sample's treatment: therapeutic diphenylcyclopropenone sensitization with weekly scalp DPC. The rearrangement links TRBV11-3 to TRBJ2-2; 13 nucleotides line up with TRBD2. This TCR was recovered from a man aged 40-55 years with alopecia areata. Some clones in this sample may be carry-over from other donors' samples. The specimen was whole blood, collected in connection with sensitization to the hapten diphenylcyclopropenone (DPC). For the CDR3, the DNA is TGTGCCAGCAGCCTCGGACTAGCGGGAGCTCCATTTCTCAGCGAAGACACCGGGGAGCTGTTTTTT. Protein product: CASSLGLAGAPFLSEDTGELFF.